The following is a TCR beta chain sequence with its context. At least ten counts were recorded for this clonotype. It has no known antigen specificity. No much larger clonotype is one base removed from it; base qualities were not supplied. The data originate from a study of T cell repertoires in cytomegalovirus infection (dated by TCRdb to the late 2010s). In the study overall: Recently identified HLA-C-restricted CMV epitopes, whose presentation resists viral immunomodulation, were targeted by peptide stimulations together with well-studied HLA-B-restricted epitopes. Donor HLA type was relevant to the analysis, because carriage of CMV infection together with the matching HLA type was indicated by public TCR beta signatures. What the study reported, not specific to this receptor: In the ex vivo response, HLA-C-restricted CMV-specific TCR beta clonotypes were dominant, and in two of eight donors the single most frequent clonotype came from this HLA-C-restricted group. In both this cohort and an independent cohort of 350 to 400 donors, the cumulative frequency of public TCR beta family members distinguished carriers of CMV infection plus the relevant HLA type.

In light of the paper, this sample's treatment or condition label describes: in vitro stimulation with specific CMV peptide epitopes to enrich CMV-specific T cells. The instrument was an Illumina HiSeq 1500. The public reads were reanalyzed by TCRdb: fastp trimming at Q25, MiXCR alignment, in-frame beta chains only. Identical CDR3 proteins give one entry, which carries the most common genes and DNA. The sample yields fewer than 950,000 distinct CDR3 sequences; 30% to 35% were counted once. The ten largest clones capture 12% of the sample. This TCR derives from a human donor in good health (CMV status not recorded). Some clones in this sample may be carry-over from other donors' samples. The sample here was cultured CD8+ T cells from PBMCs, taken from culture after CMV antigen stimulation.

The CDR3 protein sequence reads: CASRSNGPNTGELFF. The DNA sequence is given as TGTGCCAGCAGGTCCAACGGACCGAACACCGGGGAGCTGTTTTTT. The sequence links TRBV5-4 to TRBJ2-2; the D gene lacks a confident call. The CDR3 covers 15 residues, taking in both the cysteine and the phenylalanine. Here the CDR3 DNA is all that survives: 45 bases in frame from base 1. V is clipped by 5 bases and J by 0 bases, and the sequence between their germline boundaries is 11 bases long. CDR1 and CDR2 (SGHNT, YYREEE) derive from the germline V gene (reference sequence).